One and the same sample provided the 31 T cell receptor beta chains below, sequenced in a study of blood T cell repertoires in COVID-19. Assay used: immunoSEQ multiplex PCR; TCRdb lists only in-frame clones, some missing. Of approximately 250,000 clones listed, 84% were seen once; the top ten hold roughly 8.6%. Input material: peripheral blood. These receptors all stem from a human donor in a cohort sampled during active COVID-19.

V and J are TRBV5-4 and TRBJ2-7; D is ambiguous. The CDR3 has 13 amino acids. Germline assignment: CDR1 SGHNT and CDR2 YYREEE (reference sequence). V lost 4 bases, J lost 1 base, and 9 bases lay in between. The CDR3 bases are TGTGCCAGCAGCATGGCAGATTCCTACGAGCAGTACTTC. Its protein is CASSMADSYEQYF.

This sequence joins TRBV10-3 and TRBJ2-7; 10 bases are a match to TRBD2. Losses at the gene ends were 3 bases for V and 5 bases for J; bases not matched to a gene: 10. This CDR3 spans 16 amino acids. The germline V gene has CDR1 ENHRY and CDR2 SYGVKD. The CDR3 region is CAISETIAGGRNEQYF. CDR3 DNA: TGTGCCATCAGTGAAACGATAGCGGGAGGTCGTAACGAGCAGTACTTC.

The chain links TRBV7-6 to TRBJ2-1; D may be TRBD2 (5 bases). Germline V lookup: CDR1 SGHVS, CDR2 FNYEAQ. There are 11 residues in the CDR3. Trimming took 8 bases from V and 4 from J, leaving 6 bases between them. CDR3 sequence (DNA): TGTGCCAGCGAGGGTTACAATGAGCAGTTCTTC. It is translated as CASEGYNEQFF.

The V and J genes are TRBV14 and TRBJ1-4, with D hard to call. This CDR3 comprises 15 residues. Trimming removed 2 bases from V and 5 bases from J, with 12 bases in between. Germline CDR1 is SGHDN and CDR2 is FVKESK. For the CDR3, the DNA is TGTGCCAGCAGCCAAATGGTCACGGGGAATGAAAAACTGTTTTTT. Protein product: CASSQMVTGNEKLFF.

CDR3 sequence reads: CASSEGRGNGELFF. CDR3 coding DNA: TGTGCCAGCAGTGAAGGTCGGGGGAACGGGGAGCTGTTTTTT. The chain couples TRBV6-4 to TRBJ2-2; possibly TRBD2 for D (6 bases). The CDR3 spans 14 residues. V gave up 3 bases and J gave up 7 bases, with 12 bases separating them. CDR1 is MRHNA, CDR2 SNTAGT, per germline.

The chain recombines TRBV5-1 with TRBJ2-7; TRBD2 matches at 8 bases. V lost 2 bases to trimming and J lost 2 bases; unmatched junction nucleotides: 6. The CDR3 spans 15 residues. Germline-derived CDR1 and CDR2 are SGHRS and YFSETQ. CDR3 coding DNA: TGCGCCAGCAGCTTTTCCAGCGGGGGAACCTACGAGCAGTACTTC. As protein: CASSFSSGGTYEQYF.

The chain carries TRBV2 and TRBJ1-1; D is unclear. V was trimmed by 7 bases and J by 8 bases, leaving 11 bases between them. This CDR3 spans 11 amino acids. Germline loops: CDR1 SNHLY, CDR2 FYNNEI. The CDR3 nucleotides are TGTGCCAGCATGAAGACACGAGAAGCTTTCTTT. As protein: CASMKTREAFF.

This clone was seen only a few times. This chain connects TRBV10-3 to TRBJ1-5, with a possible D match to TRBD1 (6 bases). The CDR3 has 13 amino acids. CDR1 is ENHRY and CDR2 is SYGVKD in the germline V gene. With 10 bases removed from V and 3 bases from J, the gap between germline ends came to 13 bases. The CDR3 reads CATNRDINQPQHF. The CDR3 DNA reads TGTGCCACCAACCGGGACATCAATCAGCCCCAGCATTTT.

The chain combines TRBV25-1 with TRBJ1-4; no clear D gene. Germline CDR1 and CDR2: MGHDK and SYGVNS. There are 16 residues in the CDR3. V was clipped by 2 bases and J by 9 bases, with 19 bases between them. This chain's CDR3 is CASSETRGAGWKKLFF. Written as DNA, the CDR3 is TGTGCCAGCAGTGAAACCCGAGGCGCGGGCTGGAAAAAACTGTTTTTT.

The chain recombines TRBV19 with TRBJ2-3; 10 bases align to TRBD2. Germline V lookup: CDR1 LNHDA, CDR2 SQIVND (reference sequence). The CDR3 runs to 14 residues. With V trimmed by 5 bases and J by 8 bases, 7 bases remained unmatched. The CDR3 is CASSPRTSGGTQYF. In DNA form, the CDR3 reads TGTGCCAGTAGTCCCAGGACTAGCGGTGGTACGCAGTATTTT.

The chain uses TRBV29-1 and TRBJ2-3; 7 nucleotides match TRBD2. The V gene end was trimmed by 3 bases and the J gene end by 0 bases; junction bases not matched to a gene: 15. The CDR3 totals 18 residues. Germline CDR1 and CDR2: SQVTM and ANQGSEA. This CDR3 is CSVDARGRGGPSTDTQYF. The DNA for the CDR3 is TGCAGCGTTGACGCCCGAGGTCGCGGGGGTCCAAGCACAGATACGCAGTATTTT.

CDR3 loop: CASSLRTSGTSGGREQYF. The CDR3 region has the DNA TGTGCCAGCAGCCTAAGGACTAGCGGGACATCGGGGGGTCGCGAGCAGTACTTC. The chain employs TRBV5-6 and TRBJ2-7, with 12 bases that match TRBD2. Looked up from germline, CDR1 is SGHDT and CDR2 is YYEEEE. The length of the CDR3 is 18 residues. Trimming cost V 4 bases and J 6 bases; bases outside gene matches: 17.

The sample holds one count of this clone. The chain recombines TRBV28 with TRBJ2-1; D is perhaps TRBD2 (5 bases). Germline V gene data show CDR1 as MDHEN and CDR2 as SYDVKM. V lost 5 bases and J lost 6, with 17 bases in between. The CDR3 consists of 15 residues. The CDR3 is CASSTSKRVSNEQFF. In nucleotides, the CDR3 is TGTGCCAGCAGTACTAGTAAAAGGGTAAGCAATGAGCAGTTCTTC.

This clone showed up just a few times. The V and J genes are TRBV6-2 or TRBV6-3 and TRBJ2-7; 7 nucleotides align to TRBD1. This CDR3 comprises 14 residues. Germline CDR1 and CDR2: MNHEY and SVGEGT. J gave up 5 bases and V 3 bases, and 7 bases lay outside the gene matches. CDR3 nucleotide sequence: TGTGCCAGCAGTTATCCGGGACAGCGAAACGAGCAGTACTTC. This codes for CASSYPGQRNEQYF.

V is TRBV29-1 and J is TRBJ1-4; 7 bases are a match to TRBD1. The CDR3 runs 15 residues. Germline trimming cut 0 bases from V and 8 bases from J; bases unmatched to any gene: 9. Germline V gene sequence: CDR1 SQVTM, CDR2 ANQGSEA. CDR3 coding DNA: TGCAGCGTTGAAGATTATACAGGGGTGGGAGAAAAACTGTTTTTT. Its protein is CSVEDYTGVGEKLFF.

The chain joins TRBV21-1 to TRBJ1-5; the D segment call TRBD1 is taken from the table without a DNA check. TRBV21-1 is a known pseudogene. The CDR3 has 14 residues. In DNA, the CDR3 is TGTGCCAGCAGCTTGACAGGGCGCAATCAGCCCCAGCATTTT. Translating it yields CASSLTGRNQPQHF.

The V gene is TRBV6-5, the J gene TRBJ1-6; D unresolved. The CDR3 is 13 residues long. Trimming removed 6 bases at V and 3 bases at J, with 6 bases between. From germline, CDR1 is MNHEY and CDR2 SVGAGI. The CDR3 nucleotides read TGTGCCAGCAGAACAGACTATAATTCACCCCTCCACTTT. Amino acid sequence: CASRTDYNSPLHF.

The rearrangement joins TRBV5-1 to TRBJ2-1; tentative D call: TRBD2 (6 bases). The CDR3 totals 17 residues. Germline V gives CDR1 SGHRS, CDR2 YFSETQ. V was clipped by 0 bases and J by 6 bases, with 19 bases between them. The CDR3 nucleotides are TGCGCCAGCAGCTTGGGCCGCTCCGACGGGAGCCGCAATGAGCAGTTCTTC. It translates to CASSLGRSDGSRNEQFF.

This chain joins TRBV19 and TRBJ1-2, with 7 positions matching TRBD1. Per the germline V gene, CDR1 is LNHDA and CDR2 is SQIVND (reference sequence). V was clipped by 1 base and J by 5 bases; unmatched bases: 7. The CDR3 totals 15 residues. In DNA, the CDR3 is TGTGCCAGTAGTATAGCGGGACAGAAGATATATGGCTACACCTTC. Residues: CASSIAGQKIYGYTF.

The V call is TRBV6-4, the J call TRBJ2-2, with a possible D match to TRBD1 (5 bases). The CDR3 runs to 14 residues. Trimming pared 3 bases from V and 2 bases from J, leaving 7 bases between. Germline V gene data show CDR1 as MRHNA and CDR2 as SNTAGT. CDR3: CASSEQGNTGELFF. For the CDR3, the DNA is TGTGCCAGCAGTGAGCAGGGAAACACCGGGGAGCTGTTTTTT.

The CDR3 protein is CASRGTGLGNEKLFF. CDR3 coding DNA: TGTGCCAGCAGAGGGACAGGGTTAGGGAATGAAAAACTGTTTTTT. The rearrangement links TRBV7-9 to TRBJ1-4; 9 positions agree with TRBD1. The J segment lost 5 bases and the V segment lost 6 bases, leaving 7 bases of the junction unmatched. CDR1 and CDR2 from the germline V gene are SEHNR and FQNEAQ (reference sequence). This CDR3 has 15 residues. Variable domain in full (rest from reference TRBV7-9 and TRBJ1-4): DTGVSQNPRHKITKRGQNVTFRCDPISEHNRLYWYRQTLGQGPEFLTYFQNEAQLEKSRLLSDRFSAERPKGSFSTLEIQRTEQGDSAMYLCASRGTGLGNEKLFFGSGTQLSVL.

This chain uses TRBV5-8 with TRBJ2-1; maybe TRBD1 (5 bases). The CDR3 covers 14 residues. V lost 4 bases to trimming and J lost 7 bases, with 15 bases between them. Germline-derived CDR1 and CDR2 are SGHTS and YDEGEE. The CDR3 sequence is CASSVTAFANEQFF. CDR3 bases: TGTGCCAGCAGCGTGACAGCGTTCGCGAATGAGCAGTTCTTC.

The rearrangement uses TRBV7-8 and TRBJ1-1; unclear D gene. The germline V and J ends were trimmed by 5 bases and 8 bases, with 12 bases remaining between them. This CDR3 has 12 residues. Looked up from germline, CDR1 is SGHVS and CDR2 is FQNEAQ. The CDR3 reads CASSPNGLEAFF. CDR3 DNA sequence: TGTGCCAGCAGCCCCAACGGACTGGAAGCTTTCTTT.

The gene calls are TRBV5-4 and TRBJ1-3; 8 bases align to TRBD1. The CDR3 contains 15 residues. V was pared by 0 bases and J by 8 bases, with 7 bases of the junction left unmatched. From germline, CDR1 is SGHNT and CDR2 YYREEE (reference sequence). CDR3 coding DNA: TGTGCCAGCAGCTTGGCACAGGGGGGAAGAGACACCATATATTTT. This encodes CASSLAQGGRDTIYF.

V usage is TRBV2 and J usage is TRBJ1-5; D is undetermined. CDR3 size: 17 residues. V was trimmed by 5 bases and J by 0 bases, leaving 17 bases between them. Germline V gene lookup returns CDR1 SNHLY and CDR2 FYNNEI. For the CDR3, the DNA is TGTGCCAGCAGTCACTGGAGGGAGACTTATAGCAATCAGCCCCAGCATTTT. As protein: CASSHWRETYSNQPQHF.

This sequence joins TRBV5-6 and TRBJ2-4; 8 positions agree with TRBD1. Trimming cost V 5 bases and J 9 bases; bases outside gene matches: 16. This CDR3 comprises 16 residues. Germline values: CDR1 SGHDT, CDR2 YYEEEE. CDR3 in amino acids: CASRHRDRITGGIQYF. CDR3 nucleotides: TGTGCCAGCAGACACCGGGACAGGATTACCGGGGGCATTCAGTACTTC.

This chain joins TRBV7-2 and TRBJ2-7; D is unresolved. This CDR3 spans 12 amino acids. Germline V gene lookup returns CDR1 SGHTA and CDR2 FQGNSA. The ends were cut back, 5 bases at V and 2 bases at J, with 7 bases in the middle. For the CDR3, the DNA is TGTGCCAGCAGCCCTCCCGCCTACGAGCAGTACTTC. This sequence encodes CASSPPAYEQYF.

CDR3 region: CSAGQLNQPQHF. CDR3 sequence (DNA): TGCAGCGCAGGACAGCTAAATCAGCCCCAGCATTTT. The chain is built from TRBV29-1 and TRBJ1-5; TRBD1 is a possible D gene (6 bases). The CDR3 has 12 residues. In germline, CDR1 is SQVTM, CDR2 ANQGSEA. Trimming took off 7 bases at V and 4 bases at J, with 11 bases between the two ends.

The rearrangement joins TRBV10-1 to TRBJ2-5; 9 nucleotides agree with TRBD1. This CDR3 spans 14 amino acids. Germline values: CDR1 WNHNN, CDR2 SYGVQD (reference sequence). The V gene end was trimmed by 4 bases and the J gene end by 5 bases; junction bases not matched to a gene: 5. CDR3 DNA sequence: TGCGCCAGCAGTGTGGGGACAGGGTTCGAGACCCAGTACTTC. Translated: CASSVGTGFETQYF.

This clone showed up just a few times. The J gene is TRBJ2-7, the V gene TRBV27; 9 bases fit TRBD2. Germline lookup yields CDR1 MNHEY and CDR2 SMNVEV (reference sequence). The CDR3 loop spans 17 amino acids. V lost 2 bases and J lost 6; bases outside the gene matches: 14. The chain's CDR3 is CASSLPPPSGALGEQYF. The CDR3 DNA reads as TGTGCCAGCAGTTTACCCCCCCCTAGCGGGGCGCTGGGCGAGCAGTACTTC.

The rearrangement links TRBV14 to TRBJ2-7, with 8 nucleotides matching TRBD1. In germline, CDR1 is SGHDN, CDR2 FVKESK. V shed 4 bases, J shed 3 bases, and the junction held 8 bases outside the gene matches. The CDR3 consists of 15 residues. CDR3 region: CASSLGTGAVYEQYF. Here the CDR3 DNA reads TGTGCCAGCAGCCTAGGGACAGGAGCAGTCTACGAGCAGTACTTC. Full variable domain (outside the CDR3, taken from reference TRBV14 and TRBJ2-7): EAGVTQFPSHSVIEKGQTVTLRCDPISGHDNLYWYRRVMGKEIKFLLHFVKESKQDESGMPNNRFLAERTGGTYSTLKVQPAELEDSGVYFCASSLGTGAVYEQYFGPGTRLTVT.